This is a list of T cell receptor beta chains from one sample in a study of shared clonotypes between healthy human individuals. Sequencing used immunoSEQ multiplex PCR; TCRdb keeps in-frame clones, though not all of them. The data contain about 2 million clones, 90% to 95% of them singletons. Sequencing input: naive CD4+ T cells sorted from blood. These receptors were obtained from a man between 18 and 29 years old in good health. Both conserved end residues are part of each CDR3. A D gene is named only where the DNA matches it firmly. Clone size appears in some rows only: once, few, many, or a class for an expanded clone.

d_call j_call cdr3_length v_call clone_size cdr3_aa cdr3_nt
NA TRBJ2-3 14 TRBV5-1 NA CASSLKSSPDTQYF TGCGCCAGCAGCTTGAAATCCAGCCCAGATACGCAGTATTTT
NA TRBJ2-2 16 TRBV25-1 NA CASSELAGSAAGELFF TGTGCCAGCAGTGAATTGGCAGGGTCCGCCGCCGGGGAGCTGTTTTTT
TRBD2 TRBJ2-6 17 TRBV5-1 NA CASSMGTTSSGANVLTF TGCGCCAGCAGTATGGGGACTACGAGCTCTGGGGCCAACGTCCTGACTTTC
NA TRBJ2-7 11 TRBV20-1 NA CSAVGDYEQYF TGCAGTGCCGTAGGGGACTACGAGCAGTACTTC
NA TRBJ1-2 18 TRBV2 once CASRGDLYPTPTNYGYTF TGTGCCAGCAGGGGAGATCTCTATCCGACTCCCACAAACTATGGCTACACCTTC
TRBD1 TRBJ2-4 14 TRBV2 NA CASSGQGTKNIQYF TGTGCCAGCTCGGGACAGGGGACCAAAAACATTCAGTACTTC
NA TRBJ1-4 15 TRBV11-2 NA CASSRGNREYEKLFF TGTGCCAGCAGCCGCGGGAACAGAGAATATGAAAAACTGTTTTTT
TRBD2 TRBJ2-7 14 TRBV10-3 once CAISTSGGAYEQYF TGTGCCATCAGTACTAGCGGGGGGGCGTACGAGCAGTACTTC
TRBD1 TRBJ1-5 15 TRBV18 NA CASSRTGGSNQPQHF TGTGCCAGCTCCAGGACAGGGGGAAGCAATCAGCCCCAGCATTTT
NA TRBJ1-3 13 TRBV6-5 NA CASGPNSGNTIYF TGTGCCAGTGGACCTAACTCTGGAAACACCATATATTTT
NA TRBJ2-3 15 TRBV9 NA CASSVDSGSISTQYF TGTGCCAGCAGCGTAGATTCAGGCTCCATCAGTACGCAGTATTTT
NA TRBJ2-7 14 TRBV7-9 NA CASSLARSSYEQYF TGTGCCAGCAGCTTAGCCCGGAGCTCCTACGAGCAGTACTTC
TRBD2 TRBJ2-5 16 TRBV5-1 NA CASSAGLAGGGETQYF TGCGCCAGCAGCGCGGGACTAGCGGGGGGAGGAGAGACCCAGTACTTC
NA TRBJ2-7 14 TRBV5-1 once CASSPRGVPYEQYF TGCGCCAGCAGCCCCAGAGGGGTCCCCTACGAGCAGTACTTC
TRBD1 TRBJ1-4 16 TRBV30 NA CAWSVRRQGSGEKLFF TGTGCCTGGAGTGTACGGAGACAGGGGAGTGGAGAAAAACTGTTTTTT
TRBD1 TRBJ1-1 16 TRBV7-9 NA CASSTRQDRGNTEAFF TGTGCCAGCAGCACCCGACAGGACAGGGGGAACACTGAAGCTTTCTTT
TRBD2 TRBJ2-2 17 TRBV2 NA CASSSGLAGGDTGELFF TGTGCCAGCAGTTCGGGACTAGCGGGGGGAGACACCGGGGAGCTGTTTTTT
NA TRBJ2-1 13 TRBV19 NA CATAEGFNNEQFF TGTGCCACCGCAGAGGGCTTTAACAATGAGCAGTTCTTC
NA TRBJ1-5 18 TRBV5-6 NA CASSLASRPGVSNQPQHF TGTGCCAGCAGCTTGGCCTCTAGGCCAGGGGTAAGCAATCAGCCCCAGCATTTT
TRBD1 TRBJ2-1 14 TRBV6-6 NA CASRRDRENNEQFF TGTGCCAGCAGACGGGACAGGGAGAACAATGAGCAGTTCTTC
TRBD1 TRBJ1-4 17 TRBV7-9 NA CASSGDRSKSTNEKLFF TGTGCCAGCAGCGGGGACAGGAGTAAGAGCACTAATGAAAAACTGTTTTTT
TRBD2 TRBJ2-2 19 TRBV7-6 NA CASSRRPGLAGVGTGELFF TGTGCCAGCAGCAGAAGGCCGGGACTAGCGGGAGTTGGCACCGGGGAGCTGTTTTTT
NA TRBJ1-4 16 TRBV2 NA CATGETALWMGEKLFF TGTGCCACGGGGGAGACAGCCCTGTGGATGGGAGAAAAACTGTTTTTT
NA TRBJ2-3 16 TRBV7-2 NA CASSLGNRGRTDTQYF TGTGCCAGCAGCCTCGGGAATAGAGGCCGCACAGATACGCAGTATTTT
NA TRBJ1-3 15 TRBV30 NA CAWSQVPSSGNTIYF TGTGCCTGGAGTCAGGTGCCCTCCTCTGGAAACACCATATATTTT
NA TRBJ2-1 16 TRBV7-6 few CASSLAPRATYNEQFF TGTGCCAGCAGCTTAGCTCCGCGGGCCACCTACAATGAGCAGTTCTTC
NA TRBJ2-2 16 TRBV7-9 NA CASSLYPQANTGELFF TGTGCCAGCAGCTTATATCCACAGGCGAACACCGGGGAGCTGTTTTTT
NA TRBJ2-3 18 TRBV4-3 NA CASSQDFLGGISTDTQYF TGCGCCAGCAGCCAAGATTTTTTAGGCGGGATTAGCACAGATACGCAGTATTTT